These 10 T cell receptor beta chains were sequenced from one sample in a study of CD8 T cells in Susac syndrome. Random hexamers served to reverse transcribe roughly 0.5 to 1 ug RNA. TCRdb re-derived calls from the immunoSEQ multiplex PCR reads in MiXCR, one entry per CDR3 protein. The data contain some 100,000 distinct CDR3 sequences, nearly 97% of them seen just once; the ten biggest clones take up around 0.3%. The sequencing input was CD8+ T cells from PBMCs. The receptor source for this set is a human donor with Susac syndrome.

The gene calls are TRBV5-1 and TRBJ2-5; no clear D. The CDR3 runs to 11 residues. Germline CDR1 is SGHRS and CDR2 is YFSETQ. V dropped 3 bases and J dropped 11 bases, with 11 bases sitting between them. The CDR3 sequence is CASSSAQRQYF. CDR3 DNA sequence: TGCGCCAGCAGCTCGGCCCAGCGACAGTACTTC.

The chain is built from TRBV29-1 and TRBJ2-2, with D possibly being TRBD2 (5 bases). The CDR3 runs 12 residues. Trimming left V 4 bases short and J 6 bases short, with 9 bases between. Germline CDR1 and CDR2: SQVTM and ANQGSEA. CDR3 residues: CSVGGWAGELFF. The CDR3 bases are TGCAGCGTTGGAGGGTGGGCCGGGGAGCTGTTTTTT.

The chain joins TRBV3-1 to TRBJ1-5; unclear D gene. The V and J ends lost 1 base and 7 bases respectively, with 5 bases between them. The CDR3 totals 12 residues. Germline V gene data show CDR1 as LGHDT and CDR2 as YNNKEL (reference sequence). The CDR3: CASSQGVQPQHF. For the CDR3, the DNA is TGTGCCAGCAGCCAAGGCGTCCAGCCCCAGCATTTT.

V and J are TRBV11-2 and TRBJ2-5, with TRBD2 matching 8 bases. The CDR3 sequence is 14 residues long. Germline CDR1 and CDR2: SGHAT and FQNNGV. V trimming: 3 bases; J trimming: 5 bases; junction bases outside the gene matches: 5. The CDR3 nucleotides read TGTGCCAGCAGCTTTCCGACTAGCGCGGAGACCCAGTACTTC. Protein product: CASSFPTSAETQYF.

The chain carries TRBV29-1 and TRBJ2-1, with 11 bases lining up with TRBD1. The V gene end was trimmed by 2 bases and the J gene end by 0 bases; junction bases not matched to a gene: 9. The CDR3 spans 18 residues. Germline loops: CDR1 SQVTM, CDR2 ANQGSEA. The CDR3 nucleotides are TGCAGCGTTGAAATGGGGACAGGGGGAGGGAGCTCCTACAATGAGCAGTTCTTC. It is translated as CSVEMGTGGGSSYNEQFF.

This clonotype was counted a single time. This rearrangement joins TRBV18 to TRBJ2-7; 8 bases fit TRBD2. V shed 6 bases, J shed 2 bases, and the junction held 9 bases outside the gene matches. CDR1 is KGHSH, CDR2 LQKENI, per germline. CDR3 length: 15 residues. CDR3 nucleotides: TGTGCCAGCTCGCTTACTAGCGGACCTCCCTACGAGCAGTACTTC. Protein product: CASSLTSGPPYEQYF.

This clonotype has just one count. The chain combines TRBV18 with TRBJ1-1; TRBD1 might be the D (6 bases). Trimming removed 3 bases from V and 1 base from J, with 15 bases in between. This CDR3 has 16 amino acids. Germline assignment: CDR1 KGHSH and CDR2 LQKENI. The CDR3 here is CASSPRGGAENTEAFF. CDR3 DNA sequence: TGTGCCAGCTCACCCAGGGGAGGCGCTGAGAACACTGAAGCTTTCTTT.

A single count supports this clonotype. The chain employs TRBV4-2 and TRBJ1-2, with a weak D call TRBD1 (6 bases). V was cut by 0 bases and J by 2 bases, with 13 bases left in between. Germline CDR1 reads LGHNA; CDR2 reads YNFKEQ. The CDR3 loop spans 16 amino acids. CDR3 sequence: CASSQDGGQTNYGYTF. DNA for the CDR3: TGTGCCAGCAGCCAAGATGGGGGACAAACAAACTATGGCTACACCTTC.

The CDR3 DNA sequence: TGTGCCACCAGTGGGGGTAGCAATCAGCCCCAGCATTTT. Translated, it gives CATSGGSNQPQHF. The chain has TRBV15 and TRBJ1-5; the D gene is possibly TRBD1 (5 bases). Germline CDR1 LNHNV, CDR2 YYDKDF (reference sequence). This CDR3 contains 13 residues. Trimming left V 6 bases short and J 0 bases short, with 6 bases between.

The chain has TRBV2 and TRBJ2-1, with 9 bases fitting TRBD1. The CDR3 loop spans 16 amino acids. V trimming: 5 bases; J trimming: 5 bases; junction bases outside the gene matches: 10. The germline V gene encodes CDR1 SNHLY and CDR2 FYNNEI. CDR3 loop: CASSTKQGAVDNEQFF. CDR3 DNA: TGTGCCAGCAGTACAAAACAGGGGGCAGTGGACAATGAGCAGTTCTTC.